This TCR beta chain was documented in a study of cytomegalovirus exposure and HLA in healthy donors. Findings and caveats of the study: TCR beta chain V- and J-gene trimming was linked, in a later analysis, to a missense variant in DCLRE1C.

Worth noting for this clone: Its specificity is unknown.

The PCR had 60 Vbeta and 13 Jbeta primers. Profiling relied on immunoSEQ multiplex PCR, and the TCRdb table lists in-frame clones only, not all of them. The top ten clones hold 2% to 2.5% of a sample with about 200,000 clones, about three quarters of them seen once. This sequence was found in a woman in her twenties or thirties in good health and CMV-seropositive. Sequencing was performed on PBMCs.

The CDR3, as DNA: TGTGCCAGCAGTCTAGGGTCCCCAGGGTTGGACACCATATATTTT. Its protein is CASSLGSPGLDTIYF. The rearrangement uses TRBV5-6 and TRBJ1-3; D possibly corresponds to TRBD1 (5 bases). CDR1 SGHDT and CDR2 YYEEEE come from the germline V gene. The V end was cut by 5 bases, the J end by 8 bases, with 20 bases between. This CDR3 spans 15 amino acids. The entire variable domain, with the rest obtained from reference TRBV5-6 and TRBJ1-3, is as follows: DAGVTQSPTHLIKTRGQQVTLRCSPKSGHDTVSWYQQALGQGPQFIFQYYEEEERQRGNFPDRFSGHQFPNYSSELNVNALLLGDSALYLCASSLGSPGLDTIYFGEGSWLTVV.